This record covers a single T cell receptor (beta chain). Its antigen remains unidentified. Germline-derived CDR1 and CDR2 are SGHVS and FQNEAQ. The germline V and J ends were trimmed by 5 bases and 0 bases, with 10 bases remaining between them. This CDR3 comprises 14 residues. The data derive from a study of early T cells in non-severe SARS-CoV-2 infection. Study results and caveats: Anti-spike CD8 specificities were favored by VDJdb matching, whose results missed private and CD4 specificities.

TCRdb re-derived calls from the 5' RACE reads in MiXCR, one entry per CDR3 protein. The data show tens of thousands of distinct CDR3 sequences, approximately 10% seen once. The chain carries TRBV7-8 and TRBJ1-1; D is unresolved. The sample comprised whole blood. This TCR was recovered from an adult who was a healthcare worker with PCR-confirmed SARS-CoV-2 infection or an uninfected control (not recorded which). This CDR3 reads CASSPRRLNTEAFF. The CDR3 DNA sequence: TGTGCCAGCAGCCCCCGTAGGTTGAACACTGAAGCTTTCTTT.